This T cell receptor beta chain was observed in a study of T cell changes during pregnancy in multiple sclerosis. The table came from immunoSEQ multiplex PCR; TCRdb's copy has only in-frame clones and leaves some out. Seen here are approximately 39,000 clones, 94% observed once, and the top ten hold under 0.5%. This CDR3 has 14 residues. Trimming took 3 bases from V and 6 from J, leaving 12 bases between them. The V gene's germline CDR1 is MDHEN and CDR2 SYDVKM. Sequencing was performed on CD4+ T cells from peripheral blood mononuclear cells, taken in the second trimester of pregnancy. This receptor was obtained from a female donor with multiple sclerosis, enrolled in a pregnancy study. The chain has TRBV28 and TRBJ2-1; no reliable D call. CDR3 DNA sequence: TGTGCCAGCAGTTTGGGCCTTTCCCTCAATGAGCAGTTCTTC. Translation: CASSLGLSLNEQFF.